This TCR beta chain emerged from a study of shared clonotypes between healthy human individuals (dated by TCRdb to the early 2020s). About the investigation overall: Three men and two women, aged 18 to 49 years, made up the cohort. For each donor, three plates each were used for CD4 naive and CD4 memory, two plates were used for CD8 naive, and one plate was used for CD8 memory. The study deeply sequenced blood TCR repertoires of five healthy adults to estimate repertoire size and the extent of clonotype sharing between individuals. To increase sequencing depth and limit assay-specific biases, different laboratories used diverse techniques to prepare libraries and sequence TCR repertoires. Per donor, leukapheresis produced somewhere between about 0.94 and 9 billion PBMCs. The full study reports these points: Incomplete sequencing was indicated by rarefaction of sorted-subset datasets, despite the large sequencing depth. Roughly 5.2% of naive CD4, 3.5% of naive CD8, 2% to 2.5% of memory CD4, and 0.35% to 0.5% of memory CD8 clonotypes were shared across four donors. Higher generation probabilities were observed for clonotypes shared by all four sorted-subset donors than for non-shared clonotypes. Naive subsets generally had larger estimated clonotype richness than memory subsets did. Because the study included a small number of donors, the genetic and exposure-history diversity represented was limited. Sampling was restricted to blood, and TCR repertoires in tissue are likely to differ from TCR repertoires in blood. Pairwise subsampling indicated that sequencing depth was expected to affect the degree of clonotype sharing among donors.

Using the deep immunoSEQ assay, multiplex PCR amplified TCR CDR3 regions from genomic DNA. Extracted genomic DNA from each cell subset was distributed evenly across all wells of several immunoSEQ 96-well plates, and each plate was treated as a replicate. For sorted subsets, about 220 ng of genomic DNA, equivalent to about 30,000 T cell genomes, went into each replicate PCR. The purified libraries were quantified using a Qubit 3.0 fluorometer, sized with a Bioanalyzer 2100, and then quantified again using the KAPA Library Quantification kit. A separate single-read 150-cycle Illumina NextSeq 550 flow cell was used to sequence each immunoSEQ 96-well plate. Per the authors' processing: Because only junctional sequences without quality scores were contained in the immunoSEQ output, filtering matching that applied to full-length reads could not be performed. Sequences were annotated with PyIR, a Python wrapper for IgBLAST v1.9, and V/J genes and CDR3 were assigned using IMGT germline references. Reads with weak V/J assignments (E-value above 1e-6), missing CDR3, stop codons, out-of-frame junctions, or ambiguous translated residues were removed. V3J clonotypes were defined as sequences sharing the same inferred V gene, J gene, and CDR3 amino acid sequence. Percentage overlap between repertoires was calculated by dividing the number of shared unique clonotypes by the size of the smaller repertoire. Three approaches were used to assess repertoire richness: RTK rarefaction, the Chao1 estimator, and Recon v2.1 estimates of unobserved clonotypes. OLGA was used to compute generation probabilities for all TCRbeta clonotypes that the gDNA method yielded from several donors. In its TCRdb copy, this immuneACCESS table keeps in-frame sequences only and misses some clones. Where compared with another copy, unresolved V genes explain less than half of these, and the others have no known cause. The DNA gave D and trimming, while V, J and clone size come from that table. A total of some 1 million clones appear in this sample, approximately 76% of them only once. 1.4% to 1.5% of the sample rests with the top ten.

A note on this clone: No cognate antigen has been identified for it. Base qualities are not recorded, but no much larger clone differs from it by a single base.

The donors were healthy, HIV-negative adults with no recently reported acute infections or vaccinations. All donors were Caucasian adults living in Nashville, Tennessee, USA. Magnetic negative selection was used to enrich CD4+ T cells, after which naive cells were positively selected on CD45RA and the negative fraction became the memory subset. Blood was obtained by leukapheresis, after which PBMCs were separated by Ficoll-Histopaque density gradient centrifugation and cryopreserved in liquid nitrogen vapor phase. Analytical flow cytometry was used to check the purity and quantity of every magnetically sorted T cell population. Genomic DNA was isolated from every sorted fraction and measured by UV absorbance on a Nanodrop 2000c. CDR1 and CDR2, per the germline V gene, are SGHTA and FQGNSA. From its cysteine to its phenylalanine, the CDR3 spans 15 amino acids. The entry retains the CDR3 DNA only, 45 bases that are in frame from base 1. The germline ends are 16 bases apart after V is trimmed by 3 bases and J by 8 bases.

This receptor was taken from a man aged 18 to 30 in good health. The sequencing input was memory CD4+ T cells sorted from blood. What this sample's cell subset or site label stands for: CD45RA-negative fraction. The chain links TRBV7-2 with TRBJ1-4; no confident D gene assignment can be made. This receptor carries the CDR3 CASSLNPQAIEKLFF. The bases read TGTGCCAGCAGCTTGAATCCCCAAGCCATAGAAAAACTGTTTTTT.